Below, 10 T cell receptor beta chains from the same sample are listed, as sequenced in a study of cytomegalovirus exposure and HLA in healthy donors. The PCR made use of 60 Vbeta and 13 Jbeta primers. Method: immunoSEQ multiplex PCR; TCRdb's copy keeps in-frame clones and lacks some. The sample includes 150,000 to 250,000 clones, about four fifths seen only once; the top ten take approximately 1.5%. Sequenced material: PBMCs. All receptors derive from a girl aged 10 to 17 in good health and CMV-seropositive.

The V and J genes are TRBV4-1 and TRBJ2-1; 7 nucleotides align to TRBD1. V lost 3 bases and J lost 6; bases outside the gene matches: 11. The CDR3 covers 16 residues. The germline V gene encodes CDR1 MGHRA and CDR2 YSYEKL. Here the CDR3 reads CASSQEGGSMGNEQFF. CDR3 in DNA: TGCGCCAGCAGCCAGGAAGGGGGCTCGATGGGCAATGAGCAGTTCTTC.

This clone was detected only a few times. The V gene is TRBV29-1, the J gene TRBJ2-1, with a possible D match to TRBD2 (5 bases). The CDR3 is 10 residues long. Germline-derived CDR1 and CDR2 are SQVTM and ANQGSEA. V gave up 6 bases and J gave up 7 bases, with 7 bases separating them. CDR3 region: CSVPGNEQFF. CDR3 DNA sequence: TGCAGCGTCCCGGGGAATGAGCAGTTCTTC.

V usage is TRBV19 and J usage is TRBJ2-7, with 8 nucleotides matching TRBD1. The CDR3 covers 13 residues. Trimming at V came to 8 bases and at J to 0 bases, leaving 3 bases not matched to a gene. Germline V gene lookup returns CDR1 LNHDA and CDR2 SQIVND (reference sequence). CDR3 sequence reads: CASGQGLSYEQYF. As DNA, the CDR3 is TGTGCCAGTGGACAGGGACTCTCCTACGAGCAGTACTTC.

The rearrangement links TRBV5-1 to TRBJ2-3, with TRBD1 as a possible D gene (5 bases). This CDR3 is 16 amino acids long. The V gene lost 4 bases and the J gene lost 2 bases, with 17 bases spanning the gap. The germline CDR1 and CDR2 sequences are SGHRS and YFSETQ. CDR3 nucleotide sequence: TGCGCCAGCAGCGCTGCAGGGTTAGGTATCACAGATACGCAGTATTTT. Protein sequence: CASSAAGLGITDTQYF.

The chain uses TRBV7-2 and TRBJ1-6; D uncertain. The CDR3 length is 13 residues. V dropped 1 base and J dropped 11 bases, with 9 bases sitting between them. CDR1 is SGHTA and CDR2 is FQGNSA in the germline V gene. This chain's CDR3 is CASSLDPLAPLHF. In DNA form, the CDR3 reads TGTGCCAGCAGCTTAGACCCACTAGCACCCCTCCACTTT.

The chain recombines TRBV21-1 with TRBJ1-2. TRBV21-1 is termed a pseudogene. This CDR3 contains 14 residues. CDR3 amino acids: CASSKPQGGYGYTF. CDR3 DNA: TGTGCCAGCAGCAAACCGCAGGGAGGCTATGGCTACACCTTC.

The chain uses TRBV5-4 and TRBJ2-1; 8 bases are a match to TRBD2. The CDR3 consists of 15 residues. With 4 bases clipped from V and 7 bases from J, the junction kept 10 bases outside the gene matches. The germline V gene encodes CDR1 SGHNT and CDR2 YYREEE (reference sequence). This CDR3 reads CASSPTGGGGNEQFF. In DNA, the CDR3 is TGTGCCAGCAGCCCGACGGGGGGGGGTGGAAATGAGCAGTTCTTC.

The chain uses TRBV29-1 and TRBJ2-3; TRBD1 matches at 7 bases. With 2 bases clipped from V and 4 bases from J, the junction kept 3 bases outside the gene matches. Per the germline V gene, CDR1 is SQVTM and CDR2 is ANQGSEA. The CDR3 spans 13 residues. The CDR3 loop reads CSVEQGVADTQYF. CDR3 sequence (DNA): TGCAGCGTTGAACAGGGGGTAGCAGATACGCAGTATTTT.

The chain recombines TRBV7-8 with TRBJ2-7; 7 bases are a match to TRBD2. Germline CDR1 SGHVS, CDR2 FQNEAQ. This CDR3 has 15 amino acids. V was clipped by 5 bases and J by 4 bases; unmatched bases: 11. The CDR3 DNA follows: TGTGCCAGCAGCGAAGCCACCTCCGGGGGGTACGAGCAGTACTTC. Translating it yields CASSEATSGGYEQYF.

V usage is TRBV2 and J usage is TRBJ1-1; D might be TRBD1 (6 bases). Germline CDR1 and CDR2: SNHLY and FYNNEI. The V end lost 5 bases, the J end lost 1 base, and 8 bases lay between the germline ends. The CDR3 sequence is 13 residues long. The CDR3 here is CASSMTGNTEAFF. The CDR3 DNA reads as TGTGCCAGCAGTATGACAGGGAACACTGAAGCTTTCTTT.